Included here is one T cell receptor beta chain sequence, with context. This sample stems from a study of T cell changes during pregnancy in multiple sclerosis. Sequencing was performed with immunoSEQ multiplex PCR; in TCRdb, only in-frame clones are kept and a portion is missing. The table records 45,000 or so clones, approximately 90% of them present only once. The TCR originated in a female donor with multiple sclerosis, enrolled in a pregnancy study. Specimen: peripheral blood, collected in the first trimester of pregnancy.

In DNA form, the CDR3 reads TGTGCCAGCAGTGTTGCAGGGGCCCCTGGAAACACCATATATTTT. Residues: CASSVAGAPGNTIYF. The chain combines TRBV2 with TRBJ1-3, with D possibly being TRBD1 (6 bases). CDR3 size: 15 residues. Trimming cost V 4 bases and J 2 bases, with 12 bases left between them. Germline CDR1 and CDR2: SNHLY and FYNNEI.